The rows below give T cell receptor beta chains drawn from one sample of a study of technical replicates of blood from four donors. The assay was immunoSEQ multiplex PCR, and TCRdb's table has in-frame clones only and misses some. The table records 60,000 to 70,000 clones, approximately 83% of them present only once. Sequenced input: PBMCs. These receptors were obtained from a human donor in good health. Some clones in this sample may be carry-over from other donors' samples. Both conserved end residues are part of each CDR3. The order of the fields is D gene, V gene, J gene, clone size, CDR3 DNA, CDR3 protein. D genes are given only for firm matches. For some rows the clone size is stated as once, few or many, or as a class when expanded; others skip it.

.	TRBV19	TRBJ2-1	.	TGTGCCAGTAGTTCTTATCTTGGGAGTTCCATCAATGAGCAGTTCTTC	CASSSYLGSSINEQFF
TRBD1	TRBV2	TRBJ1-3	.	TGTGCCAGCAGTGAAATGGCGGACAGGAGCACCATATATTTT	CASSEMADRSTIYF
TRBD1	TRBV11-2	TRBJ2-5	.	TGTGCCAGCAACGGACAGGGTGTTCGCGAGACCCAGTACTTC	CASNGQGVRETQYF
TRBD2	TRBV7-2	TRBJ2-7	.	TGTGCCAGCAGCTTAAGCGGGGGGAGCCACTACGAGCAGTACTTC	CASSLSGGSHYEQYF
.	TRBV9	TRBJ1-2	.	TGTGCCAGCAGCGTAGACAACGGACCCCGGGGTGGCTACACCTTC	CASSVDNGPRGGYTF
.	TRBV4-2	TRBJ2-7	.	TGTGCCAGCAGCCAAGAGTATATCTCCTACGAGCAGTACTTC	CASSQEYISYEQYF
.	TRBV6-4	TRBJ2-7	.	TGTGCCAGCAGTGACTCTATCGATGGTTCCAGCTCCTACGAGCAGTACTTC	CASSDSIDGSSSYEQYF
TRBD1	TRBV18	TRBJ1-1	once	TGTGCCAGCTCAGCTTTGGGGACAGGGGGCACTGAAGCTTTCTTT	CASSALGTGGTEAFF
TRBD1	TRBV7-2	TRBJ2-7	few	TGTGCCAGCAGCCCCACCGGGACAGGGGATTACGAGCAGTACTTC	CASSPTGTGDYEQYF
.	TRBV5-1	TRBJ2-1	.	TGCGCCAGCAGGCGGGACGCCAATTCCTACAATGAGCAGTTCTTC	CASRRDANSYNEQFF
.	TRBV5-1	TRBJ1-2	once	TGCGCCAGCAGGGTATTACGGGAGGATGGCTACACCTTC	CASRVLREDGYTF
.	TRBV6-5	TRBJ2-1	.	TGTGCCAGCAGTTACACACGCCTCGGGTCCTACAATGAGCAGTTCTTC	CASSYTRLGSYNEQFF
.	TRBV4-3	TRBJ1-2	many	TGCGCCAGCAGCCAAGATCCAGAGGGTACCTATGGCTACACCTTC	CASSQDPEGTYGYTF
.	TRBV7-6	TRBJ2-7	.	TGTGCCAGCAGCTTAGCGTGGGGAGCCGAGCAGTACTTC	CASSLAWGAEQYF
TRBD1	TRBV6-6	TRBJ1-2	.	TGTGCCAGCAGCACCGAACGGGACAGGGTTGGCTACACCTTC	CASSTERDRVGYTF
.	TRBV14	TRBJ2-3	.	TGTGCCAGCAGCCAGTCCATAGCAGATACGCAGTATTTT	CASSQSIADTQYF
.	TRBV18	TRBJ2-2	.	TGTGCCAGCTCACCACGGGACTCCGGGACCGGGGAGCTGTTTTTT	CASSPRDSGTGELFF
TRBD2	TRBV4-1	TRBJ2-1	.	TGCGCCAGCAGCCAAGTACATCGCGGGGGGGCGAATGAGCAGTTCTTC	CASSQVHRGGANEQFF
.	TRBV12-2	TRBJ2-7	few	TGTGCAAGTCGCTGCCCCCGGGGGCGGGGGGACCGCCACGAGCAGTACTTC	CASRCPRGRGDRHEQYF
.	TRBV6-1	TRBJ1-5	.	TGTGCCAGCAGTGAGCGGGTTTATAGCAATCAGCCCCAGCATTTT	CASSERVYSNQPQHF
TRBD1	TRBV6-5	TRBJ1-5	.	TGTGCCAGCAGATCCGGGACAGCGGCTAATCAGCCCCAGCATTTT	CASRSGTAANQPQHF
TRBD1	TRBV5-1	TRBJ1-1	.	TGCGCCAGCAGCTCTGGGACAGGGAACACTGAAGCTTTCTTT	CASSSGTGNTEAFF
TRBD2	TRBV7-8	TRBJ2-1	few	TGTGCCAGCAGCGGCCCCGGGACTAGTAATGAGCAGTTCTTC	CASSGPGTSNEQFF
TRBD2	TRBV2	TRBJ2-1	.	TGTGCCAGCAGTGATCCGCGGGGACTAGCGGGGGCCCAATCCTACAATGAGCAGTTCTTC	CASSDPRGLAGAQSYNEQFF
TRBD2	TRBV7-6	TRBJ2-7	few	TGTGCCAGCAGCTTAGGGGGACTAGCGTACGAGCAGTACTTC	CASSLGGLAYEQYF
TRBD1	TRBV2	TRBJ2-2	.	TGTGCCAGCAGTCTCACCAGGGGGCGGGGTACCGGGGAGCTGTTTTTT	CASSLTRGRGTGELFF
.	TRBV29-1	TRBJ1-2	.	TGCAGCGTTGAGCAAGTCCCCGCTGAGCTTAACTATGGCTACACCTTC	CSVEQVPAELNYGYTF
.	TRBV11-2	TRBJ1-1	once	TGTGCCAGCAGCTTAGATCGGGTGAACACTGAAGCTTTCTTT	CASSLDRVNTEAFF